The 18 T cell receptor beta chains in this list originate from one sample, sequenced in a study of T cell responses to AZD1222 COVID-19 vaccine. Sequencing used immunoSEQ multiplex PCR; TCRdb keeps in-frame clones, though not all of them. The sample lists 150,000 or so clones, 80% to 90% seen once, with over 7% in the top ten. The sequencing used peripheral blood, collected on day 0 of AZD1222 vaccination. The receptor set was obtained from an adult in good health.

V and J are TRBV3-1 (or the pseudogene TRBV3-2) and TRBJ1-2, with D tentatively TRBD1 (5 bases). V lost 0 bases, J lost 2 bases, and 7 bases lay in between. Per germline, CDR1 LGHDT and CDR2 YNNKEL (reference sequence). The CDR3 extends over 14 amino acids. CDR3 loop: CASSQDWGNYGYTF. CDR3 DNA sequence: TGTGCCAGCAGCCAAGATTGGGGGAACTATGGCTACACCTTC.

The chain recombines TRBV10-2 with TRBJ2-7, with 10 bases aligning to TRBD2. The germline V gene encodes CDR1 WSHSY and CDR2 SAAADI. Losses at the gene ends were 0 bases for V and 1 base for J; bases not matched to a gene: 0. CDR3 length: 15 residues. In DNA, the CDR3 is TGCGCCAGCAGTGAGTCACTAGCGGGGTCCTACGAGCAGTACTTC. Its translation: CASSESLAGSYEQYF.

This chain uses TRBV7-8 with TRBJ2-1; D is possibly TRBD1 (6 bases). The CDR3 has 13 residues. The germline gives CDR1 SGHVS, CDR2 FQNEAQ. V was cut by 5 bases and J by 15 bases, with 20 bases left in between. For the CDR3, the DNA is TGTGCCAGCAGCGGAAGCAGGGGCTTCCCTTTGTTCTTC. Its protein is CASSGSRGFPLFF.

The chain has TRBV27 and TRBJ2-5; the match to TRBD2 covers 9 bases. The CDR3 covers 15 residues. Germline-derived CDR1 and CDR2 are MNHEY and SMNVEV (reference sequence). Losses at the gene ends were 10 bases for V and 5 bases for J; bases not matched to a gene: 14. As DNA, the CDR3 is TGTGCCATCCCGGGGGCGGGGGGGCCCGGTGAGACCCAGTACTTC. As protein: CAIPGAGGPGETQYF.

The V and J genes are TRBV27 and TRBJ1-4; the D is unclear. CDR3 size: 17 residues. The V and J ends lost 2 bases and 2 bases respectively, with 15 bases between them. Germline CDR1 MNHEY, CDR2 SMNVEV (reference sequence). The CDR3 is CASSLVGILGTNEKLFF. The CDR3 DNA reads TGTGCCAGCAGTTTAGTGGGCATTCTGGGGACTAATGAAAAACTGTTTTTT. The entire variable domain, with the rest obtained from reference TRBV27 and TRBJ1-4, is as follows: EAQVTQNPRYLITVTGKKLTVTCSQNMNHEYMSWYRQDPGLGLRQIYYSMNVEVTDKGDVPEGYKVSRKEKRNFPLILESPSPNQTSLYFCASSLVGILGTNEKLFFGSGTQLSVL.

The chain uses TRBV7-9 and TRBJ2-7; D is possibly TRBD1 (6 bases). The CDR3 has 17 amino acids. V lost 4 bases and J lost 6, with 25 bases in between. Germline V CDR1 and CDR2: SEHNR, FQNEAQ (reference sequence). CDR3 bases: TGTGCCAGCAGCTCCCCGCCGGGTCGGACAGCCATGCGCGAGCAGTACTTC. This translates into CASSSPPGRTAMREQYF.

This clone has only one observation. The chain carries TRBV5-1 and TRBJ2-1; 8 bases align to TRBD1. Germline assignment: CDR1 SGHRS and CDR2 YFSETQ. V trimming: 5 bases; J trimming: 5 bases; junction bases outside the gene matches: 6. The CDR3 covers 14 residues. CDR3 loop: CASRPGQVDNEQFF. The CDR3 DNA reads as TGCGCCAGCAGACCGGGACAGGTGGACAATGAGCAGTTCTTC.

In its sample, this clone was seen a few times. The sample carries other DNA sequences with the same CDR3. V gene TRBV7-9 combines with J gene TRBJ1-1, with D tentatively TRBD1 (5 bases). V lost 5 bases and J lost 2, with 9 bases in between. Germline CDR1 is SEHNR and CDR2 is FQNEAQ (reference sequence). The CDR3 totals 13 residues. The DNA for the CDR3 is TGTGCCAGCAGCCTACAGGAAAACACTGAAGCTTTCTTT. Translating it yields CASSLQENTEAFF.

The CDR3 coding sequence is TGCGCCAGCAGCTCTTTGACAGGAGGAGAGTATGGCTACACCTTC. This sequence encodes CASSSLTGGEYGYTF. The chain carries TRBV5-1 and TRBJ1-2, with D possibly being TRBD1 (6 bases). This CDR3 spans 15 amino acids. Looked up from germline, CDR1 is SGHRS and CDR2 is YFSETQ. V gave up 3 bases and J gave up 5 bases, with 17 bases separating them. The full variable domain, completed using reference TRBV5-1 and TRBJ1-2, is KAGVTQTPRYLIKTRGQQVTLSCSPISGHRSVSWYQQTPGQGLQFLFEYFSETQRNKGNFPGRFSGRQFSNSRSEMNVSTLELGDSALYLCASSSLTGGEYGYTFGSGTRLTVV.

The chain carries TRBV10-1 and TRBJ2-7, with TRBD1 as a possible D gene (6 bases). V shed 3 bases and J shed 6 bases, with 15 bases lying between them. Germline V gene data show CDR1 as WNHNN and CDR2 as SYGVQD (reference sequence). This CDR3 spans 14 amino acids. This CDR3 is CASSDSAIRGEQYF. CDR3 nucleotide sequence: TGCGCCAGCAGTGATAGCGCTATCAGGGGCGAGCAGTACTTC.

V gene TRBV19 combines with J gene TRBJ2-1; D gene unclear. The CDR3 runs 15 residues. V shed 5 bases and J shed 0 bases, with 11 bases lying between them. Per the germline V gene, CDR1 is LNHDA and CDR2 is SQIVND (reference sequence). As DNA, the CDR3 is TGTGCCAGTAGTCTTCACCTGAGCTCCTACAATGAGCAGTTCTTC. Translated: CASSLHLSSYNEQFF.

The genes are TRBV7-9 and TRBJ2-5; 14 bases line up with TRBD2. This CDR3 is built from 17 residues. V lost 5 bases and J lost 5; bases outside the gene matches: 10. Germline CDR1 SEHNR, CDR2 FQNEAQ (reference sequence). The CDR3 sequence: CASSRTGTSGGLETQYF. The CDR3 DNA follows: TGTGCCAGCAGCCGAACCGGGACTAGCGGGGGTTTGGAGACCCAGTACTTC.

The chain uses TRBV4-1 and TRBJ1-6, with D hard to call. V was trimmed by 1 base and J by 2 bases, leaving 12 bases between them. The CDR3 is 17 residues long. Germline assignment: CDR1 MGHRA and CDR2 YSYEKL. The CDR3 DNA follows: TGCGCCAGCAGCCAAGGGATTGGAGGGACCTATAATTCACCCCTCCACTTT. It yields the protein CASSQGIGGTYNSPLHF.

CDR3 in amino acids: CASPPRGGTEAFF. The CDR3 nucleotides read TGCGCCAGCCCCCCTCGGGGGGGAACAGAAGCTTTCTTT. The J gene is TRBJ1-1, the V gene TRBV10-1; a weak D match, TRBD1 (5 bases). V lost 8 bases and J lost 8, with 18 bases in between. Per the germline V gene, CDR1 is WNHNN and CDR2 is SYGVQD (reference sequence). This CDR3 has 13 amino acids.

V gene TRBV6-1 combines with J gene TRBJ1-5; D remains unclear. The length of the CDR3 is 13 residues. Germline CDR1 MNHNS, CDR2 SASEGT. Trimming pared 3 bases from V and 3 bases from J, leaving 6 bases between. This CDR3 reads CASSDRANQPQHF. The CDR3 region has the DNA TGTGCCAGCAGTGATCGGGCCAATCAGCCCCAGCATTTT.

This chain joins TRBV7-8 and TRBJ2-2, with 7 nucleotides matching TRBD2. Looked up from germline, CDR1 is SGHVS and CDR2 is FQNEAQ. The CDR3 has 16 residues. Trimming removed 5 bases from V and 2 bases from J; junction bases left unmatched: 8. The CDR3 sequence is CASSQNWGGNTGELFF. CDR3 nucleotides: TGTGCCAGCAGCCAAAATTGGGGGGGTAACACCGGGGAGCTGTTTTTT.

V usage is TRBV30 and J usage is TRBJ1-4; D is possibly TRBD1 (6 bases). The CDR3 runs 15 residues. V was trimmed by 7 bases and J by 3 bases, leaving 18 bases between them. CDR1 is GTSNPN and CDR2 is SVGIG in the germline V gene (reference sequence). CDR3 sequence: CASSNEGVSNEKLFF. The CDR3 DNA follows: TGTGCCTCTTCTAATGAGGGGGTCTCTAATGAAAAACTGTTTTTT.

This chain uses TRBV6-2 or TRBV6-3 with TRBJ1-5; 8 nucleotides agree with TRBD1. The CDR3 runs to 15 residues. The germline gives CDR1 MNHEY, CDR2 SVGEGT. The V gene end was trimmed by 5 bases and the J gene end by 1 base; junction bases not matched to a gene: 4. The CDR3 nucleotides are TGTGCCAGCAGTGGGCGACAGGGGAGCAATCAGCCCCAGCATTTT. Translated, it gives CASSGRQGSNQPQHF.